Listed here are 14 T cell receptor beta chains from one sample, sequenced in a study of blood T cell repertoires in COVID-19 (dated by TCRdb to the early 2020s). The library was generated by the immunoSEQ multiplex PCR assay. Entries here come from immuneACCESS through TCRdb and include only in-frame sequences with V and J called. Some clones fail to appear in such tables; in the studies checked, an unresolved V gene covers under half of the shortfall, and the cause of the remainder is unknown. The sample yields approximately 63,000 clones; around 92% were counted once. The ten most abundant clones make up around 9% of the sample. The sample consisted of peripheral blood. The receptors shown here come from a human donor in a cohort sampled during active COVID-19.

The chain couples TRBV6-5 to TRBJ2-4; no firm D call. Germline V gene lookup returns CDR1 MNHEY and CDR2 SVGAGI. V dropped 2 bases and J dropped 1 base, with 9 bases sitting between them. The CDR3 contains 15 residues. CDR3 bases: TGTGCCAGCAGTTACCGACACACCGCCAAAAACATTCAGTACTTC. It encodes CASSYRHTAKNIQYF.

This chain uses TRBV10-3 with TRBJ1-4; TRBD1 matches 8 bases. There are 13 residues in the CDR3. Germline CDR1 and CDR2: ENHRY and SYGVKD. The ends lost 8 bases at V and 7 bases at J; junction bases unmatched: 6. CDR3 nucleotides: TGTGCCATCGGGCAGGGGGCGACTGAAAAACTGTTTTTT. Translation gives CAIGQGATEKLFF.

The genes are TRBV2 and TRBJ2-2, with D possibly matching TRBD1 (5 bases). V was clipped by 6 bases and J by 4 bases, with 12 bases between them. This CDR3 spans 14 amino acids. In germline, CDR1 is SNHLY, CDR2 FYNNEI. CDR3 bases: TGTGCCAGCAGGGGGTTGGGGCCCACCGGGGAGCTGTTTTTT. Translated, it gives CASRGLGPTGELFF.

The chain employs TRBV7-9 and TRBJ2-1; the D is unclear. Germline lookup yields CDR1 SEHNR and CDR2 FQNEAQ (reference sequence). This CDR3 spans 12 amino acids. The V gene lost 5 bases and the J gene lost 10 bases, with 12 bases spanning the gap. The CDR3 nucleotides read TGTGCCAGCAGCCCGGTAGTCGGGGAGCAGTTCTTC. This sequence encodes CASSPVVGEQFF.

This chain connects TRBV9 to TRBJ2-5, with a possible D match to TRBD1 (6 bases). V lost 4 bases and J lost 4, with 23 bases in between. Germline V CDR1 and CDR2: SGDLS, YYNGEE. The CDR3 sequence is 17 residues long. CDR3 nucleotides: TGTGCCAGCAGCCTCGGGACACTCCCGCTGGTAATAGAGACCCAGTACTTC. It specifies CASSLGTLPLVIETQYF.

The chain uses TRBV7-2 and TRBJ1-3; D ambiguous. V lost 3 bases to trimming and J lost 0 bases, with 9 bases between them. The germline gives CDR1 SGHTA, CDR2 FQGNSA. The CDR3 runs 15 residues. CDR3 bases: TGTGCCAGCAGCTTCACTGCGTCCTCTGGAAACACCATATATTTT. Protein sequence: CASSFTASSGNTIYF.

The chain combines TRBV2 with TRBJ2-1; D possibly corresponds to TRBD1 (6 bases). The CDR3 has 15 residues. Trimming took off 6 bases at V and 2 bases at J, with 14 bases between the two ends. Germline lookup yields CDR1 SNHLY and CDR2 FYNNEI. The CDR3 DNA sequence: TGTGCCAGCAGGGGGTATGGGGGCCCCTACAATGAGCAGTTCTTC. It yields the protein CASRGYGGPYNEQFF.

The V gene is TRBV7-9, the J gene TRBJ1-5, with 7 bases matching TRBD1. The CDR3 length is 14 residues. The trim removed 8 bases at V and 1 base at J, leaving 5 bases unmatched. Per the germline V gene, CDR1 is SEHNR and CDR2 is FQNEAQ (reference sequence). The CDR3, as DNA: TGTGCCAGCGCTATGGGACAGAGCAATCAGCCCCAGCATTTT. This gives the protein CASAMGQSNQPQHF.

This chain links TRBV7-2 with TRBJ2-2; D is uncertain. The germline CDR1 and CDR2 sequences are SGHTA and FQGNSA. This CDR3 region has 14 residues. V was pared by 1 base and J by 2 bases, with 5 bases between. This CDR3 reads CASSLVRNTGELFF. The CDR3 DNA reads TGTGCCAGCAGCTTAGTTAGAAACACCGGGGAGCTGTTTTTT.

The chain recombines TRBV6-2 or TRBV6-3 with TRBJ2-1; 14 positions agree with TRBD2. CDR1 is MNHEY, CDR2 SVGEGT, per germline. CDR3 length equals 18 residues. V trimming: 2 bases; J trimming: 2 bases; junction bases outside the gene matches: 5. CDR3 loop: CASSYPLGLAGAYNEQFF. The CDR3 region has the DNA TGTGCCAGCAGTTACCCCTTGGGACTAGCGGGGGCCTACAATGAGCAGTTCTTC.

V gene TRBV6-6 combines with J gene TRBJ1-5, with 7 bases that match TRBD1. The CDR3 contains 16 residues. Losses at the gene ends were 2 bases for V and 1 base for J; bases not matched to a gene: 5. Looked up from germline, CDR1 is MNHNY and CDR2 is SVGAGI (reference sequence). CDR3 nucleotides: TGTGCCAGCAGTTACCTTACAGGGGACAGCAATCAGCCCCAGCATTTT. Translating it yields CASSYLTGDSNQPQHF.

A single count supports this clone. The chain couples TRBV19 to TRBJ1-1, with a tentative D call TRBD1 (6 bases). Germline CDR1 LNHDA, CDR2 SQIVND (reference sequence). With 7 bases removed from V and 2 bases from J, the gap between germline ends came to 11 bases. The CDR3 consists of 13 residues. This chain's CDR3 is CASKDRINTEAFF. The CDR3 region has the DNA TGTGCCAGTAAGGACAGAATAAACACTGAAGCTTTCTTT. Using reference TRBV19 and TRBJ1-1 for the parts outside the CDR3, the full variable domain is DGGITQSPKYLFRKEGQNVTLSCEQNLNHDAMYWYRQDPGQGLRLIYYSQIVNDFQKGDIAEGYSVSREKKESFPLTVTSAQKNPTAFYLCASKDRINTEAFFGQGTRLTVV.

In DNA form, the CDR3 reads TGCGCCAGCAGCAGCGGGGGGGCCAGGGACGAGCAGTACTTC. Translation gives CASSSGGARDEQYF. The genes are TRBV4-1 and TRBJ2-7; 10 nucleotides agree with TRBD2. V was pared by 5 bases and J by 5 bases, with 6 bases of the junction left unmatched. Germline values: CDR1 MGHRA, CDR2 YSYEKL. CDR3 length: 14 residues.

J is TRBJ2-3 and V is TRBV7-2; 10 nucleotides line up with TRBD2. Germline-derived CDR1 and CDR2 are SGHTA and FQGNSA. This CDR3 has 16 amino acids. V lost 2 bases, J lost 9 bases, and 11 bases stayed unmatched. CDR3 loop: CASSLQLAGVLGTQYF. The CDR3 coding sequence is TGTGCCAGCAGCTTACAGCTAGCGGGGGTCCTGGGGACGCAGTATTTT.